This note documents a single T cell receptor beta chain sequence. This clonotype was picked up many times. It lacks a known antigen. Base qualities are missing; no much larger clone stands one base away. These data originate in a study of T cells in Graves' hyperthyroidism and ophthalmopathy (dated by TCRdb to the late 2010s). Looking at the study overall: Peripheral blood was collected at initial diagnosis, before any treatment. TCR V-J signatures able to tell the groups apart were searched for in a discovery cohort of 100 or so patients, of whom around 43 had Graves' ophthalmopathy and around 57 had stable Graves' hyperthyroidism. Prospective prediction of ophthalmopathy was tested in an independent validation cohort consisting of some 19 hyperthyroidism patients and around 16 patients who later progressed to ophthalmopathy. The roughly 99 discovery patients were divided at random into training and test sets in a 7:3 ratio. Thyroid tissue and blood T-cell repertoires from about six Graves' hyperthyroidism patients were also compared in the study. After sampling, hyperthyroidism patients received methimazole starting at 30 mg daily, and ophthalmopathy patients received high-dose intravenous methylprednisolone. The paper reports TCR Vbeta CDR3 sequencing of some 140 peripheral blood samples: 40 or so ophthalmopathy, approximately 74 hyperthyroidism and around 17 progressor patients. General study outcomes and caveats: No statistical method was used to set the sample size in advance, and investigators knew the group allocation. Ophthalmopathy was separated from stable hyperthyroidism by a 13 V-J signature model, with 85% to 90% sensitivity and about 84% specificity obtained in cross-validation and 80%/75% obtained in testing. Most expanded thyroid clonotypes (frequency above 0.001) were also detected in blood, a finding suggesting that blood repertoires may reflect thyroid immune responses. In validation, progression to ophthalmopathy was predicted by the model with nearly 71% sensitivity and 72.22% specificity, a median of approximately 6.5 months before onset.

V is cut by 4 bases and J by 3 bases, and the space between the germline ends is 4 bases. The CDR3 runs 12 residues from the cysteine to the phenylalanine. The read is trimmed to its CDR3 DNA, 36 bases read in frame from base 1. The germline V gene provides CDR1 SGHTA and CDR2 FQGNSA. Amplification of TCR beta CDR3 regions was carried out from RNA transcripts. For the first round of RT-PCR on the TCR CDR3, the HTBI primer set was used together with the Qiagen OneStep RT-PCR kit. The libraries were constructed in a second round of multiplex PCR and then size-selected and purified. Libraries were sequenced paired-end with 100 bp reads on an Illumina HiSeq2000. From the authors' description of their analysis: Raw data were processed with SOAPnuke, discarding reads with adapters, uncalled bases, mean Phred below 15, or no exact constant-primer or identifier match. High-quality paired reads were merged with COPE v1.2.5, and unique nucleotide sequences were defined as clonotypes. Clonotypes were aligned to IMGT TRBV, TRBD and TRBJ reference segments using MiTCR v1.1. The analysis included only V-J combinations with a frequency above 0.0001, which together covered about 99% of the repertoires. The TCS score was defined as the ratio of F50 (clonal expansion) to E x V (chaos), calculated using BLOSUM62-based TCRdist between CDR3 peptides within each V-J. Welch's t-statistics and random forest reduced just over 500 V-J features to roughly 13, which were used in a naive Bayes classifier (R e1071). TCRdb passed the public sequencing reads through fastp at Q25 and MiXCR, retaining productive beta sequences. Rows with one shared CDR3 protein collapse into an entry with the most common genes and DNA. TCRdb, rather than the study authors, made the V and J calls. This sample has under 250,000 distinct CDR3 sequences in its table, and more than 20% of those were observed once. The ten largest clones capture 35% of the sample.

Moderately to severely active disease, a Clinical Activity Score of at least 3, a NOSPECS grade of at least 4, and a duration under 3 months were present in ophthalmopathy patients. Exclusion was applied to patients with uncontrolled infections, other autoimmune diseases, pregnancy or lactation. Clinical symptoms, serum thyroxine and TRAb, thyroid ultrasound, and orbital computed tomography formed the basis for the diagnoses. Ficoll-Paque density gradient centrifugation was used to isolate PBMCs from about 10 ml of fresh peripheral blood. Trizol reagent was used to extract total RNA, and RNA quality was then checked on an Agilent 2100 Bioanalyzer.

The TCR sequence derives from a middle-aged woman with Graves' ophthalmopathy. The sequenced sample was blood. The chain was built from TRBV7-2 and TRBJ1-3, with the D gene call left open. The CDR3 protein is CASSSYGNTIYF. The nucleotides read TGTGCCAGCAGCTCTTATGGAAACACCATATATTTT.